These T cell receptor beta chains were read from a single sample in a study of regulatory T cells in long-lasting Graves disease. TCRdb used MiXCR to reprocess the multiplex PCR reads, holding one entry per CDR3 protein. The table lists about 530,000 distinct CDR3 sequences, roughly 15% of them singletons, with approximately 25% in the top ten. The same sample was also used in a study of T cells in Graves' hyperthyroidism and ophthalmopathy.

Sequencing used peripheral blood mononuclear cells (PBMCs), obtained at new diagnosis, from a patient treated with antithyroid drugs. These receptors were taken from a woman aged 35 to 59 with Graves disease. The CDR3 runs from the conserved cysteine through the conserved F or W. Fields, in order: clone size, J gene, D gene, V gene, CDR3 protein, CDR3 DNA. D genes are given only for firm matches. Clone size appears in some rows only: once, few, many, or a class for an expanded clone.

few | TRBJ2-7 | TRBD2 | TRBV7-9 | CASSARLAGGYEQYF | TGTGCCAGCAGCGCCCGACTAGCGGGGGGTTACGAGCAGTACTTC
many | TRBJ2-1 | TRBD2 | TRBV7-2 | CASSLGASGGLYEQFF | TGTGCCAGCAGCTTAGGGGCTAGCGGGGGGCTGTATGAGCAGTTCTTC
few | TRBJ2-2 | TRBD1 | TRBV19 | CASWDRGAGELFF | TGTGCCTCTTGGGACAGGGGGGCCGGGGAGCTGTTTTTT
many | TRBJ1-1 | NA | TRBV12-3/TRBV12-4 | CASSLRWSTEAFF | TGTGCCAGCAGTTTAAGGTGGAGCACTGAAGCTTTCTTT
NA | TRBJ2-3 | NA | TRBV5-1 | CASSPADSSTDTQYF | TGCGCCAGCAGCCCAGCGGACTCGAGCACAGATACGCAGTATTTT
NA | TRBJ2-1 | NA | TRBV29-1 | CSLNSGPGAREFF | TGCAGCCTCAACTCAGGGCCGGGGGCAAGGGAGTTCTTC
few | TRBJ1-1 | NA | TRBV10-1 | CASSDWDRAAFF | TGCGCCAGCAGCGACTGGGACCGGGCGGCTTTCTTT
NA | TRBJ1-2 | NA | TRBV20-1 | CSARGDFEGYTF | TGCAGTGCTAGAGGTGACTTTGAGGGCTACACCTTC
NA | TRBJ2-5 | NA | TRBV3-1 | CASSQGDLPGETQYF | TGTGCCAGCAGCCAAGGGGACCTCCCTGGAGAGACCCAGTACTTC
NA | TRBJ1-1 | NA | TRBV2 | CASKVAGRMNTEAFF | TGTGCCAGCAAGGTTGCGGGGCGCATGAACACTGAAGCTTTCTTT
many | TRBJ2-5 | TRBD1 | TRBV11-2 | CASSSGTGGVQETQYF | TGTGCCAGCAGCTCCGGGACAGGGGGCGTACAAGAGACCCAGTACTTC
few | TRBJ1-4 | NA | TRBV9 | CASSVAKGRSGPNEKLFF | TGTGCCAGCAGCGTAGCTAAGGGGCGGTCGGGGCCTAATGAAAAACTGTTTTTT
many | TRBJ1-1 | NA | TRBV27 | CASSLSFLGGAFF | TGTGCCAGCAGTTTATCGTTTCTGGGGGGAGCTTTCTTT
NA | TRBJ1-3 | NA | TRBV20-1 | CSATSPGASGNTIYF | TGCAGTGCAACATCACCGGGAGCCTCTGGAAACACCATATATTTT
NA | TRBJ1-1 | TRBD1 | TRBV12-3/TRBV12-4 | CASTTQGAWTEAFF | TGTGCCAGCACAACACAGGGGGCATGGACTGAAGCTTTCTTT
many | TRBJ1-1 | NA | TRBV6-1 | CASSEDDSHGAFF | TGTGCCAGCAGTGAAGACGACAGTCATGGAGCTTTCTTT
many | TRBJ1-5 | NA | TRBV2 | CATRDGTLSNQPQHF | TGTGCCACACGGGACGGAACACTTAGCAATCAGCCCCAGCATTTT
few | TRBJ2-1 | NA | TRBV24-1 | CATSDFSGTDEQFF | TGTGCCACCAGTGATTTTTCAGGGACTGATGAGCAGTTCTTC
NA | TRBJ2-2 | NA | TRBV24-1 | CATSDLYFQQGPNTGELFF | TGTGCCACCAGTGATTTGTATTTCCAACAGGGTCCGAACACCGGGGAGCTGTTTTTT
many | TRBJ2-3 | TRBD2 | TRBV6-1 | CASSPQAGSTDTQYF | TGTGCCAGCAGTCCCCAAGCGGGGTCCACAGATACGCAGTATTTT
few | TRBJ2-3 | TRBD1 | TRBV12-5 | CASGLGTQGRGTDTQYF | TGTGCTAGTGGTTTAGGGACACAGGGGCGAGGCACAGATACGCAGTATTTT
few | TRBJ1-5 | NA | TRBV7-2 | CASSPRGGSQPQHF | TGTGCCAGCAGCCCCCGTGGGGGGTCTCAGCCCCAGCATTTT
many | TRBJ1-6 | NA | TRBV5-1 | CASSPQGSPLHF | TGCGCCAGCAGCCCACAGGGTTCTCCCCTCCACTTT
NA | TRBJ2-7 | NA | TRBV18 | CASSPGEAYSYEQYF | TGTGCCAGCTCACCGGGGGAGGCCTACTCCTACGAGCAGTACTTC
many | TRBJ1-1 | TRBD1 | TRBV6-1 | CASSDRDRGPAEAFF | TGTGCCAGCAGTGACCGGGACAGGGGGCCCGCTGAAGCTTTCTTT
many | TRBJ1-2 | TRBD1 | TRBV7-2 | CASSLAPGQNYGYTF | TGTGCCAGCAGCTTGGCTCCGGGACAGAACTATGGCTACACCTTC
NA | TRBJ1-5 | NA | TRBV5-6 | CASSFGGRNRNQPQHF | TGTGCCAGCAGCTTTGGAGGGAGGAATCGCAATCAGCCCCAGCATTTT
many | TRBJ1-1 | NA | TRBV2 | CASSEAGNIAEAFF | TGTGCCAGCAGTGAGGCAGGGAATATCGCTGAAGCTTTCTTT
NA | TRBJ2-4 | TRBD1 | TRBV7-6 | CASSLGKRDRRGTKNIQYF | TGTGCCAGCAGCTTAGGGAAAAGGGACAGAAGGGGCACCAAAAACATTCAGTACTTC
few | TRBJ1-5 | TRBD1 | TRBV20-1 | CSAREGAGNQPQHF | TGCAGTGCCAGAGAGGGGGCGGGCAATCAGCCCCAGCATTTT
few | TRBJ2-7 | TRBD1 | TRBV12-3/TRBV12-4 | CASSPGTGRTYEQYF | TGTGCCAGCAGTCCAGGGACAGGGCGAACCTACGAGCAGTACTTC
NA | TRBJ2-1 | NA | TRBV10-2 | CASSESRPNEQFF | TGCGCCAGCAGTGAGAGCAGACCAAATGAGCAGTTCTTC
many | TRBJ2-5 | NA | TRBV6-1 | CASSFRIRETQYF | TGTGCCAGCAGCTTCAGGATCCGGGAGACCCAGTACTTC
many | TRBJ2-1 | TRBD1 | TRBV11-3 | CASSLLAGGNEQFF | TGTGCCAGCAGCTTATTGGCAGGGGGCAATGAGCAGTTCTTC
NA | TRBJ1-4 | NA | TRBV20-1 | CSASGIPGEKLFF | TGCAGTGCATCTGGGATCCCTGGGGAAAAACTGTTTTTT
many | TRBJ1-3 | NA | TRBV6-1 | CASRVDGISGNTIYF | TGTGCCAGCAGAGTCGACGGAATCTCTGGAAACACCATATATTTT
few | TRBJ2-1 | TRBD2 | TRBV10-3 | CAISEGKGLAGNNEQFF | TGTGCCATCAGTGAGGGAAAGGGACTAGCGGGGAACAATGAGCAGTTCTTC
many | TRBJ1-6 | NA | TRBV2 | CASSEYREGSPLHF | TGTGCCAGCAGTGAATACAGGGAAGGGTCACCCCTCCACTTT
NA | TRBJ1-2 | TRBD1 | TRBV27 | CASSFEGQGVYGYTF | TGTGCCAGCAGTTTCGAGGGGCAGGGGGTTTATGGCTACACCTTC
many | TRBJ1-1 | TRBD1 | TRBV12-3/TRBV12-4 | CASSASTGKNTEAFF | TGTGCCAGCAGTGCTTCGACAGGGAAAAACACTGAAGCTTTCTTT
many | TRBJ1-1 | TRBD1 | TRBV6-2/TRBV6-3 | CASSYGVNRGNTEAFF | TGTGCCAGCAGTTACGGAGTCAACAGGGGGAACACTGAAGCTTTCTTT
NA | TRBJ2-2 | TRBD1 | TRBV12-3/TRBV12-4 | CASSFGRGGETGELFF | TGTGCCAGCAGTTTTGGGAGAGGGGGCGAAACCGGGGAGCTGTTTTTT
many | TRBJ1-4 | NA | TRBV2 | CASSEGGAREKLFF | TGTGCCAGCAGTGAGGGGGGGGCGCGTGAAAAACTGTTTTTT
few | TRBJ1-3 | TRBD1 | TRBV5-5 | CASSFVDRPYLEGTIYF | TGTGCCAGCAGCTTCGTGGACAGGCCATACCTTGAAGGCACCATATATTTT
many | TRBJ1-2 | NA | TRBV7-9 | CASSRSGQIDGYTF | TGTGCCAGCAGCCGATCGGGCCAGATCGATGGCTACACCTTC
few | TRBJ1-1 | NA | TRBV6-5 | CASSFIQGPSTEAFF | TGTGCCAGCAGTTTCATCCAGGGGCCGAGCACTGAAGCTTTCTTT
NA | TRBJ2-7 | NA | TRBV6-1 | CASIGADQYF | TGTGCCAGCATCGGGGCCGACCAGTACTTC
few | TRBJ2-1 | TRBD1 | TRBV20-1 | CSAGDRGLFEQFF | TGCAGTGCGGGGGACAGGGGGCTCTTTGAGCAGTTCTTC
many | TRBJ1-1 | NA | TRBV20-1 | CSARPGGDTEAFF | TGCAGTGCTAGACCGGGGGGGGACACTGAAGCTTTCTTT
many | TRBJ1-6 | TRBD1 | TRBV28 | CASSQGQDNSPLHF | TGTGCCAGCAGCCAGGGACAGGACAATTCACCCCTCCACTTT
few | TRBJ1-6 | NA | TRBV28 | CAISQGSPLHF | TGTGCCATCAGTCAAGGGTCACCCCTCCACTTT
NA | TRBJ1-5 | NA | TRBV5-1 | CASSFEGLNQPQHF | TGCGCCAGCAGCTTCGAAGGGCTCAATCAGCCCCAGCATTTT
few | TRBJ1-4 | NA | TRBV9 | CASSKRGQNDEKLFF | TGTGCCAGCAGCAAGAGAGGTCAGAACGATGAAAAACTGTTTTTT